Given below is one T cell receptor (beta chain) in context. One end of the junction varies from germline; a read error may be responsible. PCR was performed a second time for roughly 7 to 12 cycles using a sample-barcoded 5' primer and a J-beta primer mix. Via MiXCR, TCRdb re-called the 5' RACE reads, giving one row per CDR3 protein. Of 600,000 to 800,000 distinct CDR3 sequences listed, roughly 21% were seen once; the top ten hold roughly 3.4%. The sample is drawn from a study of blood T cells in healthy people across ages. The germline CDR1 and CDR2 sequences are ENHRY and SYGVKD. The CDR3 is 13 amino acids.

The sequenced material came from blood. V and J are TRBV10-3 and TRBJ2-1; D gene ambiguous. The TCR comes from a man between 65 and 79 years old in good health. CDR3 residues: CATSESVRPEQFF. CDR3 sequence (DNA): TGTGCCACCAGTGAGTCGGTGAGGCCAGAGCAGTTCTTC.